This T cell receptor (beta chain) was retrieved from a study of T cell responses to AZD1222 COVID-19 vaccine. Study outcomes and limitations: Spike-spanning, vaccine-associated CD4 TCRs were dominant at 160-218 and 743-854. It was only a handful of AZD1222 recipients who were seropositive at baseline.

The germline CDR1 and CDR2 sequences are SGHRS and YFSETQ. The germline V and J ends were trimmed by 2 bases and 2 bases, with 8 bases remaining between them. The CDR3 runs 14 residues. Timing groups of about 4 and about 12 weeks for second doses were pooled. Measured with immunoSEQ multiplex PCR; TCRdb has only the in-frame clones, and not every one. The sample yields 150,000 to 200,000 clones, approximately 90% seen once. As for this clone: The antigen is unknown.

V usage is TRBV5-1 and J usage is TRBJ1-3, with a tentative D call TRBD1 (5 bases). The source was peripheral blood, collected 28 days after the second AZD1222 dose. The TCR originated in an adult who received the AZD1222 COVID-19 vaccine. The CDR3 DNA follows: TGCGCCAGCAGCTTAACAGGAGCTGGAAACACCATATATTTT. It is translated as CASSLTGAGNTIYF.